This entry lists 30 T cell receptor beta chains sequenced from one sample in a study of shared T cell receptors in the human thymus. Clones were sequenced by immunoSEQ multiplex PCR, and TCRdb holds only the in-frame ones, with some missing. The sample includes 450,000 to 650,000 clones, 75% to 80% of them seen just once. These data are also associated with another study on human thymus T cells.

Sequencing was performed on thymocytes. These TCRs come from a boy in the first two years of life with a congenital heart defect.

CDR3 residues: CASSSYGTSGRAPNEQFF. The CDR3 region has the DNA TGTGCCAGCAGCAGCTACGGGACTAGCGGGAGGGCTCCCAATGAGCAGTTCTTC. The rearrangement uses TRBV21-1 and TRBJ2-1; TRBD2 was called by the table and not checked on the DNA. TRBV21-1 is labeled a pseudogene. This CDR3 contains 18 residues.

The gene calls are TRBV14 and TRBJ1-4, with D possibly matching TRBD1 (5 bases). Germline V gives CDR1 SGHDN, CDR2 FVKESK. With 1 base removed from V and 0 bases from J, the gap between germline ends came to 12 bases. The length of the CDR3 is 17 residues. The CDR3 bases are TGTGCCAGCAGCCAAGGGCTCGGAGGGGCAACTAATGAAAAACTGTTTTTT. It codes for CASSQGLGGATNEKLFF. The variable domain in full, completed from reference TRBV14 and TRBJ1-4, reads EAGVTQFPSHSVIEKGQTVTLRCDPISGHDNLYWYRRVMGKEIKFLLHFVKESKQDESGMPNNRFLAERTGGTYSTLKVQPAELEDSGVYFCASSQGLGGATNEKLFFGSGTQLSVL.

The CDR3 nucleotides read TGTGCCAGCAGCTTAGCTTCCGGCAGGGCTCTCTACGAGCAGTACTTC. Translation gives CASSLASGRALYEQYF. The chain links TRBV7-9 to TRBJ2-7; possibly TRBD1 for D (5 bases). The germline V gene has CDR1 SEHNR and CDR2 FQNEAQ (reference sequence). Trimming shortened V by 0 bases and J by 3 bases, and 15 bases separated the two germline ends. This CDR3 spans 16 amino acids.

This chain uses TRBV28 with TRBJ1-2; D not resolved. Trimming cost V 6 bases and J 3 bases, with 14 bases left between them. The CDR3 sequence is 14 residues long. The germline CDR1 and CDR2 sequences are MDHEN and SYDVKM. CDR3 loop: CASRRTDGHYGYTF. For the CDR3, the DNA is TGTGCCAGCAGGCGGACTGATGGGCACTATGGCTACACCTTC.

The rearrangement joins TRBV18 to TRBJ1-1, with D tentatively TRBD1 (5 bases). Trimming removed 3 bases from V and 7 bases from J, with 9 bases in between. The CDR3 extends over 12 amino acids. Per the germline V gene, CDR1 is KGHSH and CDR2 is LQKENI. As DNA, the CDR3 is TGTGCCAGCTCACCGGGAGGGGATGAAGCTTTCTTT. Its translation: CASSPGGDEAFF.

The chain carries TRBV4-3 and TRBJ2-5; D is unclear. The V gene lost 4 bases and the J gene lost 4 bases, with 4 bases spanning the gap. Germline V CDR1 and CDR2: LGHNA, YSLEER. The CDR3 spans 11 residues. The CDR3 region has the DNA TGCGCCAGCAGCCCCGGAGAGACCCAGTACTTC. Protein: CASSPGETQYF.

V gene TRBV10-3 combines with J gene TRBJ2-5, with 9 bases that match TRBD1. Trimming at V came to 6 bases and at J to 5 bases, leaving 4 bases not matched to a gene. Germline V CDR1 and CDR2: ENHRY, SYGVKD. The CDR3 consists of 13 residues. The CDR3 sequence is CAIRDRGGETQYF. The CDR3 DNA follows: TGTGCCATCAGGGACAGGGGAGGGGAGACCCAGTACTTC.

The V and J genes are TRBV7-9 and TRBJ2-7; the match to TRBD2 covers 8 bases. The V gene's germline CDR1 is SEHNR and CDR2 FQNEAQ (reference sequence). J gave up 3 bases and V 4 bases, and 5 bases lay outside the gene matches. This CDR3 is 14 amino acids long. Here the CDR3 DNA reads TGTGCCAGCAGCTCGCGGGAGGCCTACTACGAGCAGTACTTC. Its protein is CASSSREAYYEQYF.

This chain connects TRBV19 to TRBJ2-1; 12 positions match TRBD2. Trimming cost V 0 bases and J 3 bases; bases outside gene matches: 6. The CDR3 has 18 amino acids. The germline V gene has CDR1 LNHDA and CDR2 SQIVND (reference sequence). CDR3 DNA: TGTGCCAGTAGTATAGACGCAGCGACTAGCGGGAGCTACAATGAGCAGTTCTTC. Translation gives CASSIDAATSGSYNEQFF.

CDR3 bases: TGTGCCAGCAGCTTTAAGACGGGTGGCTCCTACAATGAGCAGTTCTTC. Its translation: CASSFKTGGSYNEQFF. The chain joins TRBV5-6 to TRBJ2-1; no clear D. Germline V gene sequence: CDR1 SGHDT, CDR2 YYEEEE. V was clipped by 2 bases and J by 0 bases, with 12 bases between them. CDR3 length equals 16 residues. The full variable domain, completed using reference TRBV5-6 and TRBJ2-1, is DAGVTQSPTHLIKTRGQQVTLRCSPKSGHDTVSWYQQALGQGPQFIFQYYEEEERQRGNFPDRFSGHQFPNYSSELNVNALLLGDSALYLCASSFKTGGSYNEQFFGPGTRLTVL.

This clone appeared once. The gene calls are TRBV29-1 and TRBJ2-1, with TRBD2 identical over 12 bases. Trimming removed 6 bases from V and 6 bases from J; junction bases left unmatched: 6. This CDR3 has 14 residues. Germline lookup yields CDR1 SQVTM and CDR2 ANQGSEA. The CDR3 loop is CSVDASGRGNEQFF. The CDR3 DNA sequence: TGCAGCGTCGACGCTAGCGGGAGGGGCAATGAGCAGTTCTTC.

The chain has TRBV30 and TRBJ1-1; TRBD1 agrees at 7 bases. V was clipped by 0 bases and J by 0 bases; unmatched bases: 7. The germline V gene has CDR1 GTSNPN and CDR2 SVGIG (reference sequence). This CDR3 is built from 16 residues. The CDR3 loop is CAWSVQNRGLNTEAFF. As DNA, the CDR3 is TGTGCCTGGAGTGTACAGAACAGGGGTTTGAACACTGAAGCTTTCTTT.

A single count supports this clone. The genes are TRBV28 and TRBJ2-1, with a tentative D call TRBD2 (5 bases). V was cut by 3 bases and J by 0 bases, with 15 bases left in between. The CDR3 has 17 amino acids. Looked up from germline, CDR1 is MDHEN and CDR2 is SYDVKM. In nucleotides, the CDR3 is TGTGCCAGCAGTTTTGTGAGGGCACTCTGCTCCTACAATGAGCAGTTCTTC. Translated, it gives CASSFVRALCSYNEQFF.

The CDR3 DNA sequence: TGTGCCAGCAGCCCGAGGGGGACTAGCGGGAGGCTGGAGCAGTACTTC. Residues: CASSPRGTSGRLEQYF. The V gene is TRBV9, the J gene TRBJ2-7; 15 positions agree with TRBD2. CDR1 SGDLS and CDR2 YYNGEE come from the germline V gene. With V trimmed by 4 bases and J by 7 bases, 9 bases remained unmatched. The CDR3 is 16 amino acids.

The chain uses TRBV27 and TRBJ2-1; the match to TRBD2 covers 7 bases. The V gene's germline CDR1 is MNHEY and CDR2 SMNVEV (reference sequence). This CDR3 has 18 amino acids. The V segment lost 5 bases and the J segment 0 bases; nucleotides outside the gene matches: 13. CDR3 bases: TGTGCCAGCAGTCCAATCCCAAGCGGGGAAAGCTCCTACAATGAGCAGTTCTTC. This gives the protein CASSPIPSGESSYNEQFF.

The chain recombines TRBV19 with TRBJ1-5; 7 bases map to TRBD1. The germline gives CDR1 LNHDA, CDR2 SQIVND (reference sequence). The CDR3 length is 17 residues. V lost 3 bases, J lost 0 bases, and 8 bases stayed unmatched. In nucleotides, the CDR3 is TGTGCCAGTAGTATTAAGGACAGGAGTAATAGCAATCAGCCCCAGCATTTT. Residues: CASSIKDRSNSNQPQHF. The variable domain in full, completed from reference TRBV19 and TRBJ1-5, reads DGGITQSPKYLFRKEGQNVTLSCEQNLNHDAMYWYRQDPGQGLRLIYYSQIVNDFQKGDIAEGYSVSREKKESFPLTVTSAQKNPTAFYLCASSIKDRSNSNQPQHFGDGTRLSIL.

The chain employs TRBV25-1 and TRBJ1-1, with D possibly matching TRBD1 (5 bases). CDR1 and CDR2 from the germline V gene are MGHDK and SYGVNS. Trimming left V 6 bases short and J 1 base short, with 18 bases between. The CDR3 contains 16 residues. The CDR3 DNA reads TGTGCCAGCAGCGAGCCCCTGGGGCAAGGGAACACTGAAGCTTTCTTT. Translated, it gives CASSEPLGQGNTEAFF.

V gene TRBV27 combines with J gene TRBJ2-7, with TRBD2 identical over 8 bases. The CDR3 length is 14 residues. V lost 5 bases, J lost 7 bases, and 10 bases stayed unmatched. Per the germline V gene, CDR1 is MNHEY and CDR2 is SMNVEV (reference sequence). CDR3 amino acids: CASSRGREGREQYF. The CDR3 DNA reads TGTGCCAGCAGTCGAGGACGGGAGGGCCGGGAGCAGTACTTC.

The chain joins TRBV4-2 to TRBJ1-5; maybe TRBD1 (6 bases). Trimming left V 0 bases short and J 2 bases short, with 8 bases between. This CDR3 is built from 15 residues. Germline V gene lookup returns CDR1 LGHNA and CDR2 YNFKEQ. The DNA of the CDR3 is TGTGCCAGCAGCCAAGAGGACAGAGGCAATCAGCCCCAGCATTTT. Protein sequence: CASSQEDRGNQPQHF.

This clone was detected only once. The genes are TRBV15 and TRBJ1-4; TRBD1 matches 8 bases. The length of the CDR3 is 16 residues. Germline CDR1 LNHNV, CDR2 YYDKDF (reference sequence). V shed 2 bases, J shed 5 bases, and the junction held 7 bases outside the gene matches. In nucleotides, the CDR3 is TGTGCCACCAGCAGACCCCGACAGGGGCAGAATGAAAAACTGTTTTTT. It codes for CATSRPRQGQNEKLFF.

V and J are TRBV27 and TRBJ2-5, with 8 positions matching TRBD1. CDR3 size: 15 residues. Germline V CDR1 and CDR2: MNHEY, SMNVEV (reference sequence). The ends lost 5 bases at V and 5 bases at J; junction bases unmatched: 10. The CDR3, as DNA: TGTGCCAGCAGTACCAGGGACAGGTGGGGGGAGACCCAGTACTTC. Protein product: CASSTRDRWGETQYF.

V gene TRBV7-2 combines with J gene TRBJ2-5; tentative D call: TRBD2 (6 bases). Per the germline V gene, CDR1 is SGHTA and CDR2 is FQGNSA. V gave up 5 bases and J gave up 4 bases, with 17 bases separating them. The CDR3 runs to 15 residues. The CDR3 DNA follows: TGTGCCAGCAGCCTCGGAGGGTGGGGTACAGAGACCCAGTACTTC. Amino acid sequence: CASSLGGWGTETQYF.

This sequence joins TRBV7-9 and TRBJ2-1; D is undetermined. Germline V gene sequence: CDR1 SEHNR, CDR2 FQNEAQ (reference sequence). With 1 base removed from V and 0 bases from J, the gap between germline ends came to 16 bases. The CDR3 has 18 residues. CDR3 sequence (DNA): TGTGCCAGCAGCTTAGGCCTCGTTCTACCGAGCTCCTACAATGAGCAGTTCTTC. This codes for CASSLGLVLPSSYNEQFF.

Here the CDR3 reads CASSPGTRAYEQYF. The CDR3 nucleotides are TGTGCCAGCAGCCCCGGGACTAGGGCCTACGAGCAGTACTTC. This rearrangement joins TRBV4-2 to TRBJ2-5, with 8 bases lining up with TRBD2. Matching the DNA end better, TRBJ2-7 makes the J call doubtful. The germline CDR1 and CDR2 sequences are LGHNA and YNFKEQ. This CDR3 has 14 residues.

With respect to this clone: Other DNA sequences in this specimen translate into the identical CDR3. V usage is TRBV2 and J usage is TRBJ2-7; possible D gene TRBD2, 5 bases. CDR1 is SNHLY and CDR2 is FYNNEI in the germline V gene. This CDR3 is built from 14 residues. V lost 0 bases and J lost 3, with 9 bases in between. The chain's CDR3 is CASSEAGGRYEQYF. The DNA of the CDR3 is TGTGCCAGCAGTGAAGCGGGCGGGCGCTACGAGCAGTACTTC.

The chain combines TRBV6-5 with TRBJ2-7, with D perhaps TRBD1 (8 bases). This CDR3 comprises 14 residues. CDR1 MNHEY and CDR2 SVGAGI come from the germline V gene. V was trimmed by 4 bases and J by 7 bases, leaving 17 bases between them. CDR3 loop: CASSLQGGTVEQYF. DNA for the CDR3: TGTGCCAGCAGTTTACAGGGGGGGACGGTTGAGCAGTACTTC.

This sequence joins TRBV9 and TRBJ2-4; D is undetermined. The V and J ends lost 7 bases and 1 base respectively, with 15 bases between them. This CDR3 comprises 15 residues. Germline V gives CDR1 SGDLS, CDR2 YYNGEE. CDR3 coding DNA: TGTGCCAGCTCCCTCGGAGTGGTGGCCAAAAACATTCAGTACTTC. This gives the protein CASSLGVVAKNIQYF.

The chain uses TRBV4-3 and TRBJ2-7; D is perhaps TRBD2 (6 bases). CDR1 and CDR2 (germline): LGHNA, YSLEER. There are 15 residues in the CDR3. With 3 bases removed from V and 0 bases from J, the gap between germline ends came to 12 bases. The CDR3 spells CASSQVRDFSYEQYF. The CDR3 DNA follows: TGCGCCAGCAGCCAGGTCCGGGACTTCTCCTACGAGCAGTACTTC.

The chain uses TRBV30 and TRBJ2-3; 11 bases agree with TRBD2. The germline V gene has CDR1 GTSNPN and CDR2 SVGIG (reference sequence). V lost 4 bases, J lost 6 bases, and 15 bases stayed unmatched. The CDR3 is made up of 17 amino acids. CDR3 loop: CAWTWGLAGGRRDTQYF. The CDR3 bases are TGTGCCTGGACATGGGGTCTAGCGGGAGGTAGGAGGGATACGCAGTATTTT.

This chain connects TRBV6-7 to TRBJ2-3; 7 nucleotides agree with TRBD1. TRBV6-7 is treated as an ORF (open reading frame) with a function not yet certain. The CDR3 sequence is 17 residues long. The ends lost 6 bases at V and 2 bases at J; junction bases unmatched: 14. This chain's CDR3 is CASSQRGRGGHTDTQYF. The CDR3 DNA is TGTGCCAGCAGCCAACGCGGTAGAGGGGGCCACACAGATACGCAGTATTTT.